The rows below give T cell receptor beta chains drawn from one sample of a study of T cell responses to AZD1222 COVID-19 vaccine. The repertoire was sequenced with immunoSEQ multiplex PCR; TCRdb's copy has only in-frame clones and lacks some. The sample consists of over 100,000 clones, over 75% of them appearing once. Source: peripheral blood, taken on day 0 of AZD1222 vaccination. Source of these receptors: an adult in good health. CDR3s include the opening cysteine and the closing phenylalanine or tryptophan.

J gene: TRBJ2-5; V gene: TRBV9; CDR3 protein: CASSEWDSIPETQYF
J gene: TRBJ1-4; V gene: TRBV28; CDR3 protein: CASSTPGPGDEKLFF
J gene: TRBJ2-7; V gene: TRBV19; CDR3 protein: CASSPRDRDFYEQYF
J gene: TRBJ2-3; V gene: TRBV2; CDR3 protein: CASSGQGQNTDTQYF
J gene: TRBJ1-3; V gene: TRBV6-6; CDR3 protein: CASSYSNGNTIYF
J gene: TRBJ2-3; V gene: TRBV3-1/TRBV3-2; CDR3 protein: CASSPSWTSGHLDTQYF
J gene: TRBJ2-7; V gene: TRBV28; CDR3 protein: CASSDSPLYEQYF
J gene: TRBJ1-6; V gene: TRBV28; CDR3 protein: CASSSPGQKGSYNSPLHF
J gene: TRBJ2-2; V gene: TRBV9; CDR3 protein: CASSVDKGAVTGELFF
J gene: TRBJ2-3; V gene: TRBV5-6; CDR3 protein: CASSLGGGTDTQYF
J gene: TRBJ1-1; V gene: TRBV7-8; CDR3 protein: CASSLAGGGNTEAFF
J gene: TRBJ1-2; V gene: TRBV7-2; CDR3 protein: CASSPEPGNYGYTF
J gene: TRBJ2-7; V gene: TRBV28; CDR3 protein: CASNPMSSYEQYF
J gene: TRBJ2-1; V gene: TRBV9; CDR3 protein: CASSVSGGRGDEQFF
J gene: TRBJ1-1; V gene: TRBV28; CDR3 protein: CASSSEGREAFF
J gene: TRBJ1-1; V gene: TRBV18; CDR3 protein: CASSPPGQGLGTEAFF
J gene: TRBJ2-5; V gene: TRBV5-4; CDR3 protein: CASSLSGRAVETQYF
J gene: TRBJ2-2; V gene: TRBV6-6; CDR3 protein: CASSSGINTGELFF
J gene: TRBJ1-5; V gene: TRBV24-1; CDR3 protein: CATSDSSHFRYF
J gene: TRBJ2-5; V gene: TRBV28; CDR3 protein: CASRATGGIVETQYF
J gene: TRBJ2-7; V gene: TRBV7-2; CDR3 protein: CASTRLVGNPYEQYF
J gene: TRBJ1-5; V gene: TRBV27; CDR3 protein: CASSLAVYSNQPQHF
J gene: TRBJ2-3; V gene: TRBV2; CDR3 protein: CASVRTISNTQYF
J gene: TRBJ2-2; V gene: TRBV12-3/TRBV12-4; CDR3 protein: CASSKDWTGELFF
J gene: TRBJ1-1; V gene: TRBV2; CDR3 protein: CASSLPGQGENTEAFF
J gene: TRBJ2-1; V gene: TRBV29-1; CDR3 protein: CLNNEQFF
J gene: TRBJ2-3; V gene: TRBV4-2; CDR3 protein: CASSRSGEGRDTQYF
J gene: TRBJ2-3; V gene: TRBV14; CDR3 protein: CASSPQGLAGPYKDTQYF
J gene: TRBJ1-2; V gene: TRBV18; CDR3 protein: CASSPGQGLMDYGYTF
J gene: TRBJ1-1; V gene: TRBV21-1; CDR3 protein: CASQTGTGVTEAFF
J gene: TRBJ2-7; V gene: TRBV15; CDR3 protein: CATRGQTYEQYF
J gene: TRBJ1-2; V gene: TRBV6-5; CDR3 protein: CASKEWGGYTF
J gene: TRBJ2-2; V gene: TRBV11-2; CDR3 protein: CASSLRGGITGELFF
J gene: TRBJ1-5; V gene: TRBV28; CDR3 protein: CASITATYSNQPQHF
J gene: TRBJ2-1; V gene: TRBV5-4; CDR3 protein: CASSLTSMVEQFF
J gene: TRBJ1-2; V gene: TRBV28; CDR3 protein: CASSLGQPLGYGYTF
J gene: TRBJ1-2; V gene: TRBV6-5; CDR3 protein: CASSYVANYGYTF
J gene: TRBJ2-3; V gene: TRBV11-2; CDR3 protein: CASSFTDTDTQYF
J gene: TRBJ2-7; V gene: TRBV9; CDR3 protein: CASGTGMHEQYF
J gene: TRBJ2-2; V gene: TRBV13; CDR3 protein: CASSLWNTGELFF
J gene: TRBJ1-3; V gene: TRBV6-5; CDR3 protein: CASSASGASGNTIYF
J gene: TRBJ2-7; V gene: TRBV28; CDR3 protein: CASRGTVDEQYF
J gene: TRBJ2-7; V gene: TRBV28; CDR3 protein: CASSRGQGYEQYF
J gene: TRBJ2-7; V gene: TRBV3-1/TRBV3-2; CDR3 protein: CASSWGSGSEQYF
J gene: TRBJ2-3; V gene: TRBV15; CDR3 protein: CATRDDRVWTDTQYF
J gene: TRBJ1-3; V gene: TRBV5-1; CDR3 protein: CASSLFGNTIYF
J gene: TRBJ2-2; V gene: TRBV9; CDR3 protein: CASSVMSSGTGELFF
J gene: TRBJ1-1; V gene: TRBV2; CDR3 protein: CALGAGAHATEAFF